This is a list of T cell receptor beta chains from one sample in a study of blood T cell repertoires in COVID-19. Only in-frame clones appear in the TCRdb table, and some are missing; sequencing was by immunoSEQ multiplex PCR. The sample comprises roughly 300,000 clones, 87% of which are singletons, and approximately 5% rests with the top ten. The sample was PBMCs or T cells enriched from blood (not recorded which). All receptors come from a woman in her 30s who had recovered from COVID-19. The CDR3 runs from the conserved cysteine through the conserved F or W. Only some rows state a clone size, as once, few, many or a class for expanded clones.

CDR3	V	J	size
CASSLLGVPSYNEQFF	TRBV5-1	TRBJ2-1	.
CASRTGQGGDIQYF	TRBV19	TRBJ2-4	.
CASSPLDSAVSLFF	TRBV27	TRBJ2-2	once
CASSLTGFDRGYGEQYF	TRBV6-2/TRBV6-3	TRBJ2-7	once
CASSFEGGGQGNYGYTF	TRBV11-3	TRBJ1-2	.
CASSHGEEQFF	TRBV13	TRBJ2-1	many
CASSQAGSRQYF	TRBV4-1	TRBJ2-5	.
CASREGLAGRDTQYF	TRBV6-1	TRBJ2-3	.
CSARTTGTQYF	TRBV20-1	TRBJ2-5	.
CASSVVESSGNTIYF	TRBV9	TRBJ1-3	.
CASSPASGYGNTIYF	TRBV9	TRBJ1-3	.
CASSSIPYPGQNYGYTF	TRBV7-9	TRBJ1-2	.
CASSPFTGNTIYF	TRBV14	TRBJ1-3	.
CSARAPEKLFF	TRBV20-1	TRBJ1-4	.
CASSFRRTFNTGELFF	TRBV28	TRBJ2-2	.
CASSPREGTQPQHF	TRBV5-5	TRBJ1-5	.
CASSWASGGQETQYF	TRBV6-5	TRBJ2-5	.
CASSATPSPCQETQYF	TRBV10-1	TRBJ2-5	once
CASSMTAGLAPSNQPQHF	TRBV19	TRBJ1-5	.
CASSLTNYEQYF	TRBV12-3/TRBV12-4	TRBJ2-7	.
CATAADTGRSGNTIYF	TRBV15	TRBJ1-3	.
CASSLDGGAFNEQFF	TRBV7-7	TRBJ2-1	.
CASSLGAGSSYNSPLHF	TRBV5-6	TRBJ1-6	.
CASSVGRNTEAFF	TRBV7-3	TRBJ1-1	.
CASSFQRGATYEQYF	TRBV4-1	TRBJ2-7	.
CASSQGTGINGYTF	TRBV18	TRBJ1-2	.
CASSLGSYGVEVKNTEAFF	TRBV5-8	TRBJ1-1	.
CASSIWAGEGGTEAFF	TRBV19	TRBJ1-1	.
CASSLLQAPWSPLHF	TRBV5-6	TRBJ1-6	.
CASSPGPNHGYTF	TRBV11-2	TRBJ1-2	.
CASSFRQDSGNTIYF	TRBV7-9	TRBJ1-3	.
CASRPDRGTNEKLFF	TRBV5-1	TRBJ1-4	.
CASSHRDRGHTDTQYF	TRBV19	TRBJ2-3	.
CASSYSTGGTEAFF	TRBV6-5	TRBJ1-1	.
CASSSPGGAGELFF	TRBV6-5	TRBJ2-2	.
CASSPGQGLTEAFF	TRBV2	TRBJ1-1	.
CACQAILTAQDEKLFF	TRBV30	TRBJ1-4	.
CSARVGAEAFF	TRBV20-1	TRBJ1-1	.
CASSSRQNTEAFF	TRBV9	TRBJ1-1	.
CASSQAGATNEKLFF	TRBV3-1/TRBV3-2	TRBJ1-4	few
CASSEVSGADTQYF	TRBV2	TRBJ2-3	.
CASSLASGQSSYEQYF	TRBV7-9	TRBJ2-7	.
CASSLALGGAGNQPQHF	TRBV7-2	TRBJ1-5	.
CASSRSGLVLSSHNEQFF	TRBV7-7	TRBJ2-1	.
CASSQGGQWGGETQYF	TRBV4-3	TRBJ2-5	.
CASSHEGRGGPLHF	TRBV3-1/TRBV3-2	TRBJ1-6	.
CASSLQGGNTEAFF	TRBV7-9	TRBJ1-1	.
CASSESPRPRYF	TRBV25-1	TRBJ2-3	.
CASSLGGDGTEAFF	TRBV7-9	TRBJ1-1	few
CASSIGRGDTQYF	TRBV19	TRBJ2-3	.
CSPSGIAGAFF	TRBV20-1	TRBJ1-1	.
CASSYSEGAPNTEAFF	TRBV6-5	TRBJ1-1	.